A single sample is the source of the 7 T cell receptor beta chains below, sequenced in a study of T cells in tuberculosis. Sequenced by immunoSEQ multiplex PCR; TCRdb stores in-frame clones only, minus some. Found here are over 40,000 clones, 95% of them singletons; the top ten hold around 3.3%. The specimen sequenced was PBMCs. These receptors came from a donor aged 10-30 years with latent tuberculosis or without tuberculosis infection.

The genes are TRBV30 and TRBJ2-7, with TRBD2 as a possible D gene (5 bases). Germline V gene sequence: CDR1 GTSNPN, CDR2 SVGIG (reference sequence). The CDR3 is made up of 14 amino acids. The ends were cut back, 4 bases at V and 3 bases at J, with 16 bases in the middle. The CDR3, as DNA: TGTGCCTGGAATATGATAGGACTGGGCTACGAGCAGTACTTC. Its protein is CAWNMIGLGYEQYF.

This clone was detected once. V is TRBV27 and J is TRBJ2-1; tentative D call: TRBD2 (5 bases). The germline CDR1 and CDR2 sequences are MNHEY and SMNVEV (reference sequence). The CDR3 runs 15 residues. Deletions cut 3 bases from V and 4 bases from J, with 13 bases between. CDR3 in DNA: TGTGCCAGCAGTTTCTCGGGGAACGCATACAATGAGCAGTTCTTC. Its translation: CASSFSGNAYNEQFF.

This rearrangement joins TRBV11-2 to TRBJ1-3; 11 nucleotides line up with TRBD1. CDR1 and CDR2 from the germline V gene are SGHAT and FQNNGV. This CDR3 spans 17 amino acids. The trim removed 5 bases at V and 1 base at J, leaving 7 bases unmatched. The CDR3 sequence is CASSVPGQGGSGNTIYF. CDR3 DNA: TGTGCCAGCAGCGTACCGGGACAGGGGGGTTCTGGAAACACCATATATTTT.

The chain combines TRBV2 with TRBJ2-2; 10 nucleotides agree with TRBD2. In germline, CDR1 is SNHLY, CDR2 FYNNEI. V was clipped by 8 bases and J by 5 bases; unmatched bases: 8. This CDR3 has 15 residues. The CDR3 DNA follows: TGTGCCAGCCATCTAGCGGGGGCTATGACCGGGGAGCTGTTTTTT. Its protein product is CASHLAGAMTGELFF.

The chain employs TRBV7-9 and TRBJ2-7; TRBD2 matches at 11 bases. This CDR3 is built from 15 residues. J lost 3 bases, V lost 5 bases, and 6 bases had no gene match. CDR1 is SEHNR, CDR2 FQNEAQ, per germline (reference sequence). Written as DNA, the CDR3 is TGTGCCAGCAGCGCACTAGCGGGGGACAGCTACGAGCAGTACTTC. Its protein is CASSALAGDSYEQYF.

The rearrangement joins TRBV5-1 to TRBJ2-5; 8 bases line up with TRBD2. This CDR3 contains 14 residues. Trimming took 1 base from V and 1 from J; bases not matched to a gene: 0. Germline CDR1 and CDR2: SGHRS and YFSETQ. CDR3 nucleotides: TGCGCCAGCAGCTTGAGCGGGGGCCAAGAGACCCAGTACTTC. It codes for CASSLSGGQETQYF.

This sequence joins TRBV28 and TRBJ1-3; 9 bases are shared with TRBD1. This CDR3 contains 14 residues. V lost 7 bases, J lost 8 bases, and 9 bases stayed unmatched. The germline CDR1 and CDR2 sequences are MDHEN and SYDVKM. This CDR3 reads CASNPGQGLHTIYF. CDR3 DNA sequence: TGTGCCAGCAATCCGGGACAGGGTTTGCACACCATATATTTT.